These T cell receptor beta chains were read from a single sample in a study of cytomegalovirus exposure and HLA in healthy donors. Libraries were prepared by immunoSEQ multiplex PCR; TCRdb keeps only in-frame clonotypes and omits some of them. This table has about 190,000 clones, 60% to 85% appearing once. Sequenced: PBMCs. The origin of the receptors is a woman aged 40 to 50 in good health and CMV-seronegative. CDR3s include the opening cysteine and the closing phenylalanine or tryptophan. The D gene is left open where the match is weak. The size of a clone is reported for some rows only, either as once, few or many, or as a class for expanded clones.

j_gene | d_gene | len | abundance | v_gene | CDR3aa | CDR3nt
TRBJ2-1 | TRBD2 | 16 | - | TRBV4-3 | CASSQDALAGGDEQFF | TGCGCCAGCAGCCAAGACGCTCTAGCGGGTGGGGATGAGCAGTTCTTC
TRBJ2-3 | TRBD2 | 18 | - | TRBV5-4 | CASSLGGTSGSSTDTQYF | TGTGCCAGCAGCTTGGGAGGGACTAGCGGGAGCAGCACAGATACGCAGTATTTT
TRBJ2-3 | TRBD2 | 17 | - | TRBV5-1 | CASSRGLAGGRTDTQYF | TGCGCCAGCAGCCGGGGACTAGCGGGGGGCCGCACAGATACGCAGTATTTT
TRBJ1-1 | - | 15 | - | TRBV15 | CATSRDLTGNTEAFF | TGTGCCACCAGCAGAGATCTCACAGGGAACACTGAAGCTTTCTTT
TRBJ2-3 | TRBD2 | 17 | - | TRBV9 | CASSLSGRELSTDTQYF | TGTGCCAGCAGCCTTAGCGGGAGGGAACTTAGCACAGATACGCAGTATTTT
TRBJ1-4 | - | 11 | few | TRBV19 | CASSIWGELFF | TGTGCCAGTAGTATTTGGGGGGAACTGTTTTTT
TRBJ1-1 | - | 15 | - | TRBV27 | CASSFQPYWNTEAFF | TGTGCCAGCAGTTTTCAACCCTACTGGAACACTGAAGCTTTCTTT
TRBJ1-1 | TRBD1 | 15 | once | TRBV6-6 | CASHLSGGLNAEAFF | TGTGCCAGCCATTTATCAGGGGGGCTGAACGCTGAAGCTTTCTTT
TRBJ2-2 | - | 15 | - | TRBV6-1 | CASSQNVRNTGELFF | TGTGCCAGCAGCCAAAACGTCAGAAACACCGGGGAGCTGTTTTTT
TRBJ2-3 | - | 14 | - | TRBV6-5 | CASSPGLNTDTQYF | TGTGCCAGCAGTCCCGGACTAAACACAGATACGCAGTATTTT
TRBJ2-6 | - | 16 | - | TRBV5-6 | CASSLGAGSGANVLTF | TGTGCCAGCAGCTTGGGGGCCGGTTCTGGGGCCAACGTCCTGACTTTC
TRBJ2-6 | - | 15 | - | TRBV2 | CASSVVRSGANVLTF | TGTGCCAGCAGTGTTGTCCGTTCTGGGGCCAACGTCCTGACTTTC
TRBJ2-1 | TRBD2 | 16 | once | TRBV5-1 | CASSPEGQVGGVEQFF | TGCGCCAGCAGCCCCGAGGGGCAGGTCGGGGGGGTTGAGCAGTTCTTC
TRBJ2-1 | - | 17 | - | TRBV11-2 | CASSPFVGSRSYNEQFF | TGTGCCAGCAGTCCCTTTGTCGGGAGTCGTTCCTACAATGAGCAGTTCTTC
TRBJ2-7 | - | 16 | - | TRBV14 | CASSIKGQGLSSEQYF | TGTGCCAGCAGTATAAAGGGCCAGGGATTATCATCCGAGCAGTACTTC
TRBJ1-5 | - | 18 | once | TRBV5-6 | CASSLDGQQIYSNQPQHF | TGTGCCAGCAGCTTGGACGGACAGCAAATTTATAGCAATCAGCCCCAGCATTTT
TRBJ2-3 | TRBD2 | 16 | - | TRBV4-3 | CASSHALAGPTDTQYF | TGCGCCAGCAGCCATGCTTTAGCGGGGCCAACAGATACGCAGTATTTT
TRBJ1-2 | TRBD1 | 17 | - | TRBV28 | CASTPGGRGRSSYGYTF | TGTGCCAGCACCCCAGGAGGCAGGGGGCGATCTTCCTATGGCTACACCTTC
TRBJ1-5 | - | 15 | - | TRBV6-5 | CASQFPPRGNQPQHF | TGTGCCTCCCAGTTTCCTCCCCGGGGGAATCAGCCCCAGCATTTT
TRBJ1-5 | - | 14 | - | TRBV7-9 | CASSLSTGRQPQHF | TGTGCCAGCAGCTTATCGACAGGCCGGCAGCCCCAGCATTTT
TRBJ2-5 | - | 14 | - | TRBV7-2 | CASRLGTGWETQYF | TGTGCCAGCAGACTGGGAACAGGGTGGGAGACCCAGTACTTC
TRBJ1-1 | TRBD1 | 16 | - | TRBV6-6 | CASSSRGQGANTEAFF | TGTGCCAGCAGCTCCCGGGGACAGGGAGCGAACACTGAAGCTTTCTTT
TRBJ1-4 | - | 14 | - | TRBV7-2 | CASSSGVTNEKLFF | TGTGCCAGCAGCTCTGGAGTAACTAATGAAAAACTGTTTTTT
TRBJ2-1 | - | 16 | - | TRBV9 | CASSVELAEPYNEQFF | TGTGCCAGCAGCGTAGAATTAGCGGAACCTTACAATGAGCAGTTCTTC
TRBJ1-3 | - | 16 | - | TRBV7-2 | CASSLAIGRSGNTIYF | TGTGCCAGCAGCTTAGCCATTGGGCGCTCTGGAAACACCATATATTTT
TRBJ1-4 | TRBD1 | 15 | - | TRBV9 | CASSVRTGGGEKLFF | TGTGCCAGCAGCGTGAGGACAGGCGGAGGGGAAAAACTGTTTTTT
TRBJ1-1 | - | 14 | - | TRBV5-8 | CASSTQGLHTEAFF | TGTGCCAGCAGCACCCAGGGGTTACACACTGAAGCTTTCTTT
TRBJ2-7 | - | 12 | - | TRBV2 | CASSATGNEQYF | TGTGCCAGCAGTGCCACAGGTAACGAGCAGTACTTC
TRBJ2-1 | - | 17 | - | TRBV7-6 | CASSLAHLLSSYNEQFF | TGTGCCAGCAGCTTGGCACACCTACTAAGCTCCTACAATGAGCAGTTCTTC
TRBJ2-3 | TRBD2 | 15 | - | TRBV29-1 | CSAGPSGRPTDTQYF | TGCAGCGCCGGACCTAGCGGGAGGCCCACAGATACGCAGTATTTT
TRBJ2-5 | - | 14 | few | TRBV5-4 | CASSSYRQQETQYF | TGTGCCAGCAGCTCTTACCGACAACAAGAGACCCAGTACTTC
TRBJ2-2 | - | 16 | - | TRBV9 | CASSITGTRSTGELFF | TGTGCCAGCAGTATAACCGGGACAAGGTCCACCGGGGAGCTGTTTTTT
TRBJ1-2 | TRBD1 | 15 | - | TRBV27 | CASSLQGQINYGYTF | TGTGCCAGCAGTTTACAGGGACAGATAAACTATGGCTACACCTTC
TRBJ2-1 | TRBD1 | 17 | - | TRBV11-3 | CASSPGTVRQTSSEQFF | TGTGCCAGCAGCCCCGGGACAGTCCGACAAACATCTAGTGAGCAGTTCTTC
TRBJ1-1 | - | 13 | - | TRBV19 | CASSQQGRTEAFF | TGTGCCAGTAGTCAACAGGGCCGCACTGAAGCTTTCTTT